Listed here are 6 T cell receptor beta chains from one sample, sequenced in a study of blood T cell repertoires in COVID-19. Profiling relied on immunoSEQ multiplex PCR, and the TCRdb table lists in-frame clones only, not all of them. This sample has 150,000 to 200,000 clones, with about 87% found just once. Sequenced: peripheral blood. The receptor set was obtained from a woman in her twenties or thirties with acute or convalescent COVID-19.

The chain uses TRBV27 and TRBJ2-6; 8 bases match TRBD1. Germline CDR1 and CDR2: MNHEY and SMNVEV (reference sequence). V was clipped by 5 bases and J by 8 bases; unmatched bases: 5. This CDR3 has 14 residues. The CDR3 DNA sequence: TGTGCCAGCAGTCAGGGGGCCTTATCCAACGTCCTGACTTTC. It is translated as CASSQGALSNVLTF.

This clone was detected once. V is TRBV7-2 and J is TRBJ1-3; possible D gene TRBD1, 5 bases. The germline CDR1 and CDR2 sequences are SGHTA and FQGNSA. The length of the CDR3 is 14 residues. V was cut by 5 bases and J by 2 bases, with 10 bases left in between. CDR3 protein: CASSPQGTGNTIYF. The DNA for the CDR3 is TGTGCCAGCAGCCCTCAGGGTACTGGAAACACCATATATTTT.

The rearrangement links TRBV2 to TRBJ2-7; D is perhaps TRBD2 (5 bases). V was shortened by 5 bases and J by 7 bases, with 21 bases between the two germline ends. The CDR3 totals 15 residues. Germline V gives CDR1 SNHLY, CDR2 FYNNEI. CDR3: CASSFPSGASGEQYF. The DNA for the CDR3 is TGTGCCAGCAGTTTCCCCTCCGGTGCGTCGGGGGAGCAGTACTTC.

The V and J genes are TRBV7-9 and TRBJ1-2, with a tentative D call TRBD1 (6 bases). Germline CDR1 reads SEHNR; CDR2 reads FQNEAQ (reference sequence). The CDR3 has 11 residues. V was cut by 11 bases and J by 6 bases, with 13 bases left in between. DNA of the CDR3: TGTGCCTCCGGGACACCAAATGGCTACACCTTC. It codes for CASGTPNGYTF.

The chain is built from TRBV18 and TRBJ2-1; D gene uncertain. This CDR3 region has 14 residues. V lost 3 bases to trimming and J lost 2 bases, with 8 bases between them. Germline V gene data show CDR1 as KGHSH and CDR2 as LQKENI. The CDR3 DNA follows: TGTGCCAGCTCACCCAGACAACCCTACAATGAGCAGTTCTTC. It encodes CASSPRQPYNEQFF.

V usage is TRBV27 and J usage is TRBJ2-5, with 11 bases lining up with TRBD2. CDR1 is MNHEY, CDR2 SMNVEV, per germline (reference sequence). V dropped 5 bases and J dropped 4; count of bases not matched to a gene: 3. The CDR3 covers 14 residues. The CDR3 coding sequence is TGTGCCAGCAGTCAACTAGCGGGAGCAGAGACCCAGTACTTC. Protein product: CASSQLAGAETQYF.